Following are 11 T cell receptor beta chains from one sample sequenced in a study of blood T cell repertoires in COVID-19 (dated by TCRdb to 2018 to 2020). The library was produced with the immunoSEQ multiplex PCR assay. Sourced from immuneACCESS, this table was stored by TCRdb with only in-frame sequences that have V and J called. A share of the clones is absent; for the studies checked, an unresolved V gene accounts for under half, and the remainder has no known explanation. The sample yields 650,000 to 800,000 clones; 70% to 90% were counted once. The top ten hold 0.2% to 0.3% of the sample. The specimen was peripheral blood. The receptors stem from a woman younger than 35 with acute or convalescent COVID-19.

The CDR3 coding sequence is TGTGCCAGCAGCGCGGGGACAGGGGCGACTAGGAACACTGAAGCTTTCTTT. Protein: CASSAGTGATRNTEAFF. The rearrangement links TRBV5-4 to TRBJ1-1, with 10 bases identical to TRBD1. In germline, CDR1 is SGHNT, CDR2 YYREEE (reference sequence). The CDR3 has 17 amino acids. The V segment lost 4 bases and the J segment 1 base; nucleotides outside the gene matches: 10.

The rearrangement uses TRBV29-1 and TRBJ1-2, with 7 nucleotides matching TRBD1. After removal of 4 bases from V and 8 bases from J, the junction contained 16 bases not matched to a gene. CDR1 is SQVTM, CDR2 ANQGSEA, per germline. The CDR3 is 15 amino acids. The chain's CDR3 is CSVVPRQGSGYGYTF. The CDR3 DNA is TGCAGCGTTGTCCCAAGACAGGGTTCAGGGTACGGCTACACCTTC.

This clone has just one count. CDR3 in DNA: TGTGCCAGCAGCTTACGAGGGACAGGGGGGGGTAGTGTTTCACCCCTCCACTTT. Translated: CASSLRGTGGGSVSPLHF. V usage is TRBV7-2 and J usage is TRBJ1-6; TRBD1 agrees at 11 bases. The CDR3 has 18 amino acids. The V gene's germline CDR1 is SGHTA and CDR2 FQGNSA. J lost 9 bases, V lost 2 bases, and 12 bases had no gene match.

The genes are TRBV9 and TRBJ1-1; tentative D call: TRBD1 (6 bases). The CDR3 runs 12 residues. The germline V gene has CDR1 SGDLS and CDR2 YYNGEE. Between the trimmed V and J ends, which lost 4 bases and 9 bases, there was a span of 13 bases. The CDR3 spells CASSPQDRQAFF. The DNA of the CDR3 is TGTGCCAGCAGCCCTCAGGACAGACAAGCTTTCTTT.

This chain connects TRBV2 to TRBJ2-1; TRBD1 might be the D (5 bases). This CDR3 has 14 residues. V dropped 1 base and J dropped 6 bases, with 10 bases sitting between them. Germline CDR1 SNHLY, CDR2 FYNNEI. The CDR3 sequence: CASSEVWTSNEQFF. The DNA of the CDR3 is TGTGCCAGCAGTGAAGTGTGGACAAGCAATGAGCAGTTCTTC.

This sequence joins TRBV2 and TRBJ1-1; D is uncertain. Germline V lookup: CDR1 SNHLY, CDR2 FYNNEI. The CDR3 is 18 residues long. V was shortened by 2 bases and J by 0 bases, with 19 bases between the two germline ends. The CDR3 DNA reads TGTGCCAGCAGTGAATCGGGGTTTCCCCCGCGGATGAACACTGAAGCTTTCTTT. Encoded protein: CASSESGFPPRMNTEAFF.

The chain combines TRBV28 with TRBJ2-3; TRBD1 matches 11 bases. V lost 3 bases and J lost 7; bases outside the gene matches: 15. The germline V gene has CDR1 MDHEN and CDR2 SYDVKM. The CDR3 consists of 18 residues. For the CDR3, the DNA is TGTGCCAGCAGTTTCCCCGACGTCTGGACAGGGGGCGCGTATACGCAGTATTTT. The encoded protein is CASSFPDVWTGGAYTQYF.

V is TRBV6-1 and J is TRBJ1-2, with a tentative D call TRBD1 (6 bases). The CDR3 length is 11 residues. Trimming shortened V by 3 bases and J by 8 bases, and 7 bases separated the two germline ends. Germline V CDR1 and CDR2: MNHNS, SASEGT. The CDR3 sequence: CASSDGGGYTF. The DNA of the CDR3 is TGTGCCAGCAGTGATGGGGGCGGCTACACCTTC.

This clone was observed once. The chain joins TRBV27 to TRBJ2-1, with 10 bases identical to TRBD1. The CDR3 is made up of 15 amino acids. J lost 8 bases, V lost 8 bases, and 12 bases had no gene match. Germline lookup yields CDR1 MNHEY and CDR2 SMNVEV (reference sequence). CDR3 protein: CASSTRQGAIYEQFF. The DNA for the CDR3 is TGTGCCAGCTCGACTAGACAGGGGGCGATCTATGAGCAGTTCTTC.

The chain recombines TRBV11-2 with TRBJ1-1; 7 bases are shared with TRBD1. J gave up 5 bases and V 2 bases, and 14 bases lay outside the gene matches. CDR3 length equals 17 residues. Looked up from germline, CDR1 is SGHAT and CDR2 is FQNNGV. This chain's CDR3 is CASSLNYPTGSRTEAFF. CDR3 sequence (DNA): TGTGCCAGCAGCTTAAACTACCCGACAGGGAGTAGGACTGAAGCTTTCTTT.

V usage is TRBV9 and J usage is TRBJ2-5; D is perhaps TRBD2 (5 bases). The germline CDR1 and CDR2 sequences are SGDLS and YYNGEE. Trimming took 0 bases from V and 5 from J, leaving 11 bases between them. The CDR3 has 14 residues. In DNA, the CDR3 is TGTGCCAGCAGCGTAGGGGGTAGCGTGGAGACCCAGTACTTC. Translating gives CASSVGGSVETQYF.